The source of this T cell receptor (beta chain) is a study of T cell changes during pregnancy in multiple sclerosis. The table came from immunoSEQ multiplex PCR; TCRdb's copy has only in-frame clones and leaves some out. The sample lists tens of thousands of clones; around nine tenths were seen once. The material sequenced was CD4+ T cells from peripheral blood mononuclear cells, taken before pregnancy. This clonotype was sampled from a female donor with multiple sclerosis, enrolled in a pregnancy study.

The CDR3 DNA reads TGTGCCAGCAGCTTAGCGGGCCCAACCTACGAGCAGTACTTC. Its protein product is CASSLAGPTYEQYF. This chain uses TRBV7-9 with TRBJ2-7; no clear D gene. V gave up 0 bases and J gave up 2 bases, with 8 bases separating them. Looked up from germline, CDR1 is SEHNR and CDR2 is FQNEAQ (reference sequence). The length of the CDR3 is 14 residues. The full variable domain, its missing parts supplied by reference TRBV7-9 and TRBJ2-7, is DTGVSQNPRHKITKRGQNVTFRCDPISEHNRLYWYRQTLGQGPEFLTYFQNEAQLEKSRLLSDRFSAERPKGSFSTLEIQRTEQGDSAMYLCASSLAGPTYEQYFGPGTRLTVT.